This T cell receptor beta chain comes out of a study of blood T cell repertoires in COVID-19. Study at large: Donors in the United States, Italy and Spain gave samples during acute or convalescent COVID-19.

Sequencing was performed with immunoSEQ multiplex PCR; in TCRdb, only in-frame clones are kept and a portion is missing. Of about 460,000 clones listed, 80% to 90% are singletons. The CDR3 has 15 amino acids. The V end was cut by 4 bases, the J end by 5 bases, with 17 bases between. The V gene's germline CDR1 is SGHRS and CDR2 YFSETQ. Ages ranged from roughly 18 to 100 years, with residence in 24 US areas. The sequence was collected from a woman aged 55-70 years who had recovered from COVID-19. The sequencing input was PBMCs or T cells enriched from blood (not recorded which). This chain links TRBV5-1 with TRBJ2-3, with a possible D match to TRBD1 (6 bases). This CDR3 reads CASSAEQGSKDTQYF. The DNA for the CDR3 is TGCGCCAGCAGCGCCGAACAGGGTTCGAAAGATACGCAGTATTTT.